This TCR beta chain was found in a study of shared clonotypes between healthy human individuals. After removal of 4 bases from V and 2 bases from J, the junction contained 6 bases not matched to a gene. The CDR3 sequence is 15 residues long. CDR1 ENHRY and CDR2 SYGVKD come from the germline V gene. Using immunoSEQ multiplex PCR, the repertoire was profiled, and TCRdb retains in-frame clones only, with some absent. The table lists some 490,000 clones, around four fifths of them singletons. V is TRBV10-3 and J is TRBJ1-2, with TRBD1 matching over 8 bases. The TCR originated in a middle-aged woman in good health. Some clones in this sample may be carry-over from other donors' samples. The sequenced sample consisted of PBMCs. Here the CDR3 reads CAISGQGITNYGYTF. The CDR3 bases are TGTGCCATCAGTGGACAGGGGATTACAAACTATGGCTACACCTTC.